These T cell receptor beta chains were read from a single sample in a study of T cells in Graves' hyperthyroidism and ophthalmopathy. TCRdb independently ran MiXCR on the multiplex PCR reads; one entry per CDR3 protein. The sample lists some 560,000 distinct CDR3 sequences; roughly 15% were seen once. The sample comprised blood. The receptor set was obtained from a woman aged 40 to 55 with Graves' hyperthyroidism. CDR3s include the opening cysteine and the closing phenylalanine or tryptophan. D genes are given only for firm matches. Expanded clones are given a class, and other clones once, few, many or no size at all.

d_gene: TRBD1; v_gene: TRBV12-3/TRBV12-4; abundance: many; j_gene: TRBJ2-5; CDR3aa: CASSLGGTAQETQYF; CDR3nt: TGTGCCAGCAGTTTAGGTGGGACAGCACAAGAGACCCAGTACTTC
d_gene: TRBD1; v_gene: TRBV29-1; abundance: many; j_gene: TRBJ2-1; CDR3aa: CSADRGGYNEQFF; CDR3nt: TGCAGCGCAGACAGGGGGGGCTACAATGAGCAGTTCTTC
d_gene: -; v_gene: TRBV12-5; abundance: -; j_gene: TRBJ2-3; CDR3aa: CASGQDTDTQYF; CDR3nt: TGTGCTAGTGGTCAGGACACAGATACGCAGTATTTT
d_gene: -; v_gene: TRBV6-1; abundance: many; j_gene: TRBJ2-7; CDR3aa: CASSRHRDEQYF; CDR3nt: TGTGCCAGCAGTAGACACAGGGACGAGCAGTACTTC
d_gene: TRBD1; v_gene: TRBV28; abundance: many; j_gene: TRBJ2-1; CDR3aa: CASSGTGEGDEQFF; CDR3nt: TGTGCCAGCAGCGGGACAGGGGAAGGGGATGAGCAGTTCTTC
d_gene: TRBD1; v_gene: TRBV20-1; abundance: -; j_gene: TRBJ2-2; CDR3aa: CSATQGAITGELFF; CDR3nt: TGCAGTGCCACACAGGGGGCGATCACCGGGGAGCTGTTTTTT
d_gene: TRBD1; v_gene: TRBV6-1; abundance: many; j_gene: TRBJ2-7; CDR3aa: CASSTPRDRVHEQYF; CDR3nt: TGTGCCAGCAGTACCCCCCGGGACAGGGTCCACGAGCAGTACTTC
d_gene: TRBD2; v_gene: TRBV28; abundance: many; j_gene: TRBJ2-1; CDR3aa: CASSETSGRSIDEQFF; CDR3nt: TGTGCCAGCAGTGAAACTAGCGGGAGGTCGATTGATGAGCAGTTCTTC
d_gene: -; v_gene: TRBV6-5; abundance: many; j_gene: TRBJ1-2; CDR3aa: CASSYSQGGIGGYTF; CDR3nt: TGTGCCAGCAGTTACTCACAGGGTGGCATAGGGGGCTACACCTTC
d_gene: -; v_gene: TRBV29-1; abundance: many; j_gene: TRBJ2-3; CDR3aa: CSVADPGTASTDTQYF; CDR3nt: TGCAGCGTCGCTGATCCCGGGACGGCTAGCACAGATACGCAGTATTTT
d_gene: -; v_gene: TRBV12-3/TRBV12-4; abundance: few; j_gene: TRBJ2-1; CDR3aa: CASSPTLPNEQFF; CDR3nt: TGTGCCAGCAGTCCGACGCTACCTAATGAGCAGTTCTTC
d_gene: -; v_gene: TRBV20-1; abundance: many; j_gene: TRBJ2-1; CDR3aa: CSARRGTTYNEQFF; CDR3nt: TGCAGTGCTAGGCGTGGGACAACTTACAATGAGCAGTTCTTC
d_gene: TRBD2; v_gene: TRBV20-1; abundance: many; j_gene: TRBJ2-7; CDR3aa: CSADSTSGRGSVYEQYF; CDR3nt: TGCAGTGCTGACTCGACTAGCGGGAGAGGGAGCGTCTACGAGCAGTACTTC
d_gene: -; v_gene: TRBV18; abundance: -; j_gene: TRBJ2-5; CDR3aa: CASSPTRAEGETQYF; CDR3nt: TGTGCCAGCTCACCGACCAGGGCCGAGGGGGAGACCCAGTACTTC
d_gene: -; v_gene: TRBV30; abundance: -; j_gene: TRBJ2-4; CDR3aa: CAWSVLRAKNIQYF; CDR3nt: TGTGCCTGGAGTGTGCTTAGAGCCAAAAACATTCAGTACTTC
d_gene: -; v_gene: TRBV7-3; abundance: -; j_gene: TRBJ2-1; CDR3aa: CASSLTGFGNEQFF; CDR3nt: TGTGCCAGCAGCTTAACGGGGTTCGGTAATGAGCAGTTCTTC
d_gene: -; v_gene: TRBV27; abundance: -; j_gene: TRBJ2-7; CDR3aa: CASSSHRQRRAYEQYF; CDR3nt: TGTGCCAGCAGTTCCCACAGACAGAGAAGGGCCTACGAGCAGTACTTC
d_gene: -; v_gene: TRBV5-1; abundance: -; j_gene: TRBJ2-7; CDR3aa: CASSLDGTSFIHEQYF; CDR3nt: TGCGCCAGCAGCTTGGATGGGACATCATTTATCCACGAGCAGTACTTC
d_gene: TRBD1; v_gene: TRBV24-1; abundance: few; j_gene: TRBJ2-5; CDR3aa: CATSDPTGDAQETQYF; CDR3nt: TGTGCCACCAGTGACCCTACAGGGGACGCGCAAGAGACCCAGTACTTC
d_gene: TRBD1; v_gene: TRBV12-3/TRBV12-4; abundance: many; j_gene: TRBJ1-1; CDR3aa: CASSPLGQSGTEAFF; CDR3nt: TGTGCCAGCAGTCCATTGGGACAGTCGGGCACTGAAGCTTTCTTT
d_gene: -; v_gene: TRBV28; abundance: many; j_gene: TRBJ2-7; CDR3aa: CASSFLADEQYF; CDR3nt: TGTGCCAGCAGTTTCTTAGCTGACGAGCAGTACTTC
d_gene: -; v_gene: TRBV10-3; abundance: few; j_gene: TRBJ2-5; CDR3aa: CAISREETQYF; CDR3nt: TGTGCCATCAGCAGGGAAGAGACCCAATACTTC
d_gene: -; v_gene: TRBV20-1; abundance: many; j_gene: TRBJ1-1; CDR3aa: CSARPPYSTEAFF; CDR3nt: TGCAGTGCTAGACCGCCCTATTCCACTGAAGCTTTCTTT
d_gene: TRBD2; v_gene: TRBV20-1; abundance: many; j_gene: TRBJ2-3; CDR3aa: CSATALAGGPADTQYF; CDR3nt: TGCAGTGCTACCGCCCTAGCGGGAGGGCCTGCAGATACGCAGTATTTT
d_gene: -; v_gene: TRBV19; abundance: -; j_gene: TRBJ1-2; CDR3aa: CASSTLGSGGAGYTF; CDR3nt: TGTGCCAGTAGTACCTTAGGGTCCGGGGGAGCTGGCTACACCTTC
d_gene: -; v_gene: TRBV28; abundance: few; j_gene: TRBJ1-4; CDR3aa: CASSFARAQGAEKLFF; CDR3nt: TGTGCCAGCAGTTTTGCTAGGGCACAGGGAGCTGAAAAACTGTTTTTT
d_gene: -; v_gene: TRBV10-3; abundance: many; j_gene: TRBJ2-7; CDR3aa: CATKGQDGPYEQYF; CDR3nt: TGTGCCACCAAGGGGCAGGACGGCCCCTACGAGCAGTACTTC
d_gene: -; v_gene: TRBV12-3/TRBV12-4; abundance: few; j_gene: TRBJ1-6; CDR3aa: CASSNRDGYSPLHF; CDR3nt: TGTGCCAGCAGTAACCGGGACGGGTATTCACCCCTCCACTTT
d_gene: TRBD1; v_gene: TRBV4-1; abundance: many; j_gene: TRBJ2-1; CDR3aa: CASSQLDRGKYNEQFF; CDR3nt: TGCGCCAGCAGCCAACTGGACAGGGGCAAGTACAATGAGCAGTTCTTC
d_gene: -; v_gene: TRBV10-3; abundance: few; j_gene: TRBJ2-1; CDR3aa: CAISESQVGSERFF; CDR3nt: TGTGCCATCAGTGAGTCGCAGGTCGGGAGTGAGCGGTTCTTC
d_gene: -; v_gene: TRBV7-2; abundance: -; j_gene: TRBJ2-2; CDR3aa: CASSHVRANGELFF; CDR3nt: TGTGCCAGCAGCCACGTTCGGGCTAACGGGGAGCTGTTTTTT
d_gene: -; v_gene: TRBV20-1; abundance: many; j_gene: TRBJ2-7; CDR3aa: CSARDPRDTAYEQYF; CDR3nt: TGCAGTGCTAGAGACCCGAGGGACACAGCCTACGAGCAGTACTTC
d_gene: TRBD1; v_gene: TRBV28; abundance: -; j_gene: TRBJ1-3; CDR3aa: CASSSLGTGGNTIYF; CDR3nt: TGTGCCAGCAGTTCTCTCGGGACAGGAGGTAACACCATATATTTT
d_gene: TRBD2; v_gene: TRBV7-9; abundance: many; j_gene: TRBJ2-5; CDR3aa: CASSLTAGGNQETQYF; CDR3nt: TGTGCCAGCAGCTTAACTGCGGGAGGGAACCAAGAGACCCAGTACTTC
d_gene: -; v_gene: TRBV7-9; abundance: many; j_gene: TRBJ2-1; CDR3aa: CASSLATSDSAIVQFF; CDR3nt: TGTGCCAGCAGCTTAGCGACCTCGGACAGCGCTATAGTGCAGTTCTTC
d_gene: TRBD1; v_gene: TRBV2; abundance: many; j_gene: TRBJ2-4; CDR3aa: CASGQGGRLDIQYF; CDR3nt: TGTGCCAGCGGACAGGGGGGTCGGCTAGACATTCAGTACTTC
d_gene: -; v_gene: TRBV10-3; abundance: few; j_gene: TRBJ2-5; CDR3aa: CAISDYRRQAGETQYF; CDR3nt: TGTGCCATCAGTGATTATAGAAGGCAGGCGGGAGAGACCCAGTACTTC
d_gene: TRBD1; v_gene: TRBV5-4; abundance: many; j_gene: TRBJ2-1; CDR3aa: CASSSGQGFDEQFF; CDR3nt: TGTGCCAGCAGCTCCGGACAGGGGTTCGATGAGCAGTTCTTC
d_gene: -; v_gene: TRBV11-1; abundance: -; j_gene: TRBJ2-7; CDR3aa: CASSPSFGGYEQYF; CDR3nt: TGTGCCAGCAGCCCCTCGTTCGGGGGTTACGAGCAGTACTTC
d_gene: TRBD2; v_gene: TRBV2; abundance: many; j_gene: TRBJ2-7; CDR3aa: CASSEAFGLGEQYF; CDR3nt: TGTGCCAGCAGTGAAGCCTTCGGACTAGGCGAGCAGTACTTC
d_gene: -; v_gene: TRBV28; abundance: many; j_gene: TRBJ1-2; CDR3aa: CASSSGTKLGGYTF; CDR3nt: TGTGCCAGCAGCTCCGGGACGAAGCTAGGGGGCTACACCTTC
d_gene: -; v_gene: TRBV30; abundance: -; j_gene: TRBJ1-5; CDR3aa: CAWNARVARNQPQHF; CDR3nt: TGTGCCTGGAACGCCAGGGTAGCCCGCAATCAGCCCCAGCATTTT
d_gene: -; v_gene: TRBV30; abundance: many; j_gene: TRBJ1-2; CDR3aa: CAWSRDTTNYGYTF; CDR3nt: TGTGCCTGGAGTAGGGACACAACTAACTATGGCTACACCTTC
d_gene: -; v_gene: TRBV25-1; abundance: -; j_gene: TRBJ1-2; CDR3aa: CASSGPDGYTF; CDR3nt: TGTGCCAGCAGTGGCCCCGATGGCTACACCTTC
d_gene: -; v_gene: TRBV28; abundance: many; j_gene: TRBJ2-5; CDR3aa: CASTYPGQETQYF; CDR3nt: TGTGCCAGCACCTACCCCGGGCAAGAGACCCAGTACTTC
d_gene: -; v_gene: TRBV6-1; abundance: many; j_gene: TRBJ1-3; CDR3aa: CASSEWGSGNTIYF; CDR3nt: TGTGCCAGCAGTGAATGGGGATCTGGAAACACCATATATTTT
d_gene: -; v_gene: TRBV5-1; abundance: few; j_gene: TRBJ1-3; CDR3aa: CASSSAYSGNTIYF; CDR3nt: TGCGCCAGCAGCTCTGCCTACTCTGGAAACACCATATATTTT
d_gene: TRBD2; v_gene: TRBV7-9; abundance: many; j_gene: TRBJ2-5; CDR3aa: CASTDAGGLQETQYF; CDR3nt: TGTGCCAGCACCGACGCGGGAGGTCTACAAGAGACCCAGTACTTC
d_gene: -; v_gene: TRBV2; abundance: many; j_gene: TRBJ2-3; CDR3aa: CASSELRSSTDTQYF; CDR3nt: TGTGCCAGCAGTGAACTCCGGTCTAGCACAGATACGCAGTATTTT
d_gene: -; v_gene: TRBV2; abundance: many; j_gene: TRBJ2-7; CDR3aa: CASSEQNYEQYF; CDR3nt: TGTGCCAGCAGTGAGCAGAACTACGAGCAGTACTTC
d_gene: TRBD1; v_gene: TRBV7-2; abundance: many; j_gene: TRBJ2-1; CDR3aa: CASSLGDRESAWEQFF; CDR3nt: TGTGCCAGCAGCTTAGGGGACAGGGAATCGGCATGGGAGCAGTTCTTC
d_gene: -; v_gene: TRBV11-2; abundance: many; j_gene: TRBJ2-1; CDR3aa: CASSLTPASWVDEQFF; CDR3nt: TGTGCCAGCAGCTTAACCCCCGCTAGCTGGGTGGATGAGCAGTTCTTC
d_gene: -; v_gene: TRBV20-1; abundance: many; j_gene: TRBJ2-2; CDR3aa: CSASGEGTGELFF; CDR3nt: TGCAGTGCTAGCGGAGAGGGAACCGGGGAGCTGTTTTTT
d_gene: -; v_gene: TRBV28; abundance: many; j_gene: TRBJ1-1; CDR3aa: CASSPPNVLGGNTEAFF; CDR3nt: TGTGCCAGCAGCCCACCGAATGTACTGGGAGGTAACACTGAAGCTTTCTTT
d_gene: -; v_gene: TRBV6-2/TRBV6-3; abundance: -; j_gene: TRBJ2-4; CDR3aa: CASWEGDIQYF; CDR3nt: TGTGCCAGTTGGGAAGGGGACATTCAGTACTTC
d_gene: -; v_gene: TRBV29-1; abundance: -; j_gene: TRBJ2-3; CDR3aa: CSVFTGVMADTQYF; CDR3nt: TGCAGCGTTTTCACGGGAGTGATGGCAGATACGCAGTATTTT
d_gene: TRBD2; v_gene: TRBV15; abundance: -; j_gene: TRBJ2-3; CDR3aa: CATSRDWGTSGIGTDTQYF; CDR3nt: TGTGCCACCAGCAGAGATTGGGGGACTAGCGGGATCGGAACAGATACGCAGTATTTT
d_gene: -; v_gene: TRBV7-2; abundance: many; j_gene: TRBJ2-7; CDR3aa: CASSQGHYEQYF; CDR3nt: TGTGCCAGCAGCCAGGGACACTACGAGCAGTACTTC